The 23 T cell receptor beta chains reported below all come from one sample, sequenced in a study of PD-1 blockade in classical Hodgkin lymphoma. Some clones are missing from TCRdb's copy, which holds only in-frame ones; the method was immunoSEQ multiplex PCR. The sample has fewer than 30,000 clones; roughly 80% are singletons. The time point is: cycle 4 day 1 (C4D1), after less than seven weeks of nivolumab. Autologous stem cell transplantation was followed by relapse in every patient, and brentuximab vedotin exposure varied. This specimen consisted of peripheral blood mononuclear cells (PBMCs), obtained before the fourth cycle of nivolumab. These receptors came from a human donor with classical Hodgkin lymphoma.

The genes are TRBV4-3 and TRBJ2-6; D not certain. The germline V gene has CDR1 LGHNA and CDR2 YSLEER. Trimming stripped 3 bases from V and 1 base from J, with 10 bases between. The length of the CDR3 is 16 residues. The CDR3, as DNA: TGCGCCAGCAGCCAGGCCACCTCGTCTGGGGCCAACGTCCTGACTTTC. It translates to CASSQATSSGANVLTF.

As DNA, the CDR3 is TGTGCCAGCCTCGGGACGCTGAACAATGAGCAGTTCTTC. This sequence encodes CASLGTLNNEQFF. The chain is built from TRBV2 and TRBJ2-1; D assignment may be TRBD1 or TRBD2 (5 bases each). CDR1 and CDR2 from the germline V gene are SNHLY and FYNNEI. The CDR3 length is 13 residues. The V gene lost 8 bases and the J gene lost 5 bases, with 13 bases spanning the gap.

The chain is built from TRBV19 and TRBJ2-3, with 7 nucleotides matching TRBD1. CDR3 length: 15 amino acids. The trim removed 5 bases at V and 1 base at J, leaving 6 bases unmatched. CDR1 and CDR2 (germline): LNHDA, SQIVND (reference sequence). For the CDR3, the DNA is TGTGCCAGTAGTGTAGGAACAGGGGGCACAGATACGCAGTATTTT. Amino acid sequence: CASSVGTGGTDTQYF.

The rearrangement joins TRBV25-1 to TRBJ2-1; 9 nucleotides align to TRBD2. CDR3 length: 17 amino acids. V shed 5 bases and J 0 bases; nucleotides not matched to a gene: 8. Germline V gene sequence: CDR1 MGHDK, CDR2 SYGVNS. The CDR3 DNA follows: TGTGCCAGCAGTCGACTCGGTAGCGGGAGCTCCTACAATGAGCAGTTCTTC. As protein: CASSRLGSGSSYNEQFF.

The J gene is TRBJ2-1, the V gene TRBV20-1; D call uncertain. CDR1 is DFQATT, CDR2 SNEGSKA, per germline (reference sequence). The CDR3 loop spans 10 amino acids. Trimming took off 3 bases at V and 6 bases at J, with 3 bases between the two ends. The chain's CDR3 is CSASSNEQFF. The CDR3 nucleotides read TGCAGTGCTAGCAGCAATGAGCAGTTCTTC.

This CDR3 reads CASSARDSQETQYF. The DNA for the CDR3 is TGTGCCAGTAGTGCCCGGGACTCTCAAGAGACCCAGTACTTC. V gene TRBV19 combines with J gene TRBJ2-5, with D perhaps matching TRBD2 (6 bases). CDR3 size: 14 residues. Germline V lookup: CDR1 LNHDA, CDR2 SQIVND (reference sequence). The V end was cut by 5 bases, the J end by 2 bases, with 12 bases between.

The rearrangement joins TRBV4-2 to TRBJ1-6, with no clear D. Germline loops: CDR1 LGHNA, CDR2 YNFKEQ. CDR3 length: 17 residues. V was cut by 0 bases and J by 6 bases, with 15 bases left in between. DNA of the CDR3: TGTGCCAGCAGCCAAGAAGCTGGAGCTGCGGCTAATTCACCCCTCCACTTT. Translated, it gives CASSQEAGAAANSPLHF.

The V call is TRBV2, the J call TRBJ2-3; 7 bases are a match to TRBD2. V lost 10 bases, J lost 0 bases, and 7 bases stayed unmatched. Germline V gene sequence: CDR1 SNHLY, CDR2 FYNNEI. This CDR3 spans 14 amino acids. In DNA form, the CDR3 reads TGTGCCAACACCCCCGGGGGGAGCACAGATACGCAGTATTTT. This sequence encodes CANTPGGSTDTQYF. Based on the CDR3 plus reference TRBV2 and TRBJ2-3, the full variable domain is EPEVTQTPSHQVTQMGQEVILRCVPISNHLYFYWYRQILGQKVEFLVSFYNNEISEKSEIFDDQFSVERPDGSNFTLKIRSTKLEDSAMYFCANTPGGSTDTQYFGPGTRLTVL.

The rearrangement uses TRBV11-2 and TRBJ1-5, with 7 bases lining up with TRBD1. Germline CDR1 reads SGHAT; CDR2 reads FQNNGV. The J segment lost 1 base and the V segment lost 5 bases, leaving 14 bases of the junction unmatched. The length of the CDR3 is 18 residues. The CDR3 coding sequence is TGTGCCAGCAGCCGGGGCCAGGGGGGCAGTGTAAGCAATCAGCCCCAGCATTTT. Encoded protein: CASSRGQGGSVSNQPQHF.

About this clone itself: Other DNA sequences in the sample encode the same CDR3. The genes are TRBV4-3 and TRBJ2-7, with TRBD1 matching 10 bases. Trimming cost V 2 bases and J 4 bases; bases outside gene matches: 11. The CDR3 spans 17 residues. Per the germline V gene, CDR1 is LGHNA and CDR2 is YSLEER. This CDR3 reads CASSQLPGQGTYYEQYF. In nucleotides, the CDR3 is TGCGCCAGCAGCCAACTCCCGGGACAGGGGACCTATTACGAGCAGTACTTC.

The chain's CDR3 is CATSRDEWGMSNTEAFF. The CDR3 DNA is TGTGCCACCAGCAGAGATGAATGGGGAATGAGTAACACTGAAGCTTTCTTT. V usage is TRBV15 and J usage is TRBJ1-1, with unresolved D. Deletions cut 0 bases from V and 2 bases from J, with 16 bases between. CDR3 length: 17 amino acids. CDR1 and CDR2 from the germline V gene are LNHNV and YYDKDF (reference sequence).

This chain uses TRBV5-1 with TRBJ2-3; D not certain. The V gene's germline CDR1 is SGHRS and CDR2 YFSETQ. Trimming stripped 0 bases from V and 0 bases from J, with 5 bases between. This CDR3 contains 14 residues. This chain's CDR3 is CASSLDGSTDTQYF. In DNA, the CDR3 is TGCGCCAGCAGCTTGGACGGAAGCACAGATACGCAGTATTTT.

The CDR3 DNA follows: TGTGCCAGCAGTTTGTGGGGAGGACGGGCCAGGAGGCCCACCGGGGAGCTGTTTTTT. Amino acid sequence: CASSLWGGRARRPTGELFF. The gene calls are TRBV28 and TRBJ2-2, with D tentatively TRBD2 (6 bases). V was clipped by 3 bases and J by 4 bases, with 24 bases between them. Germline loops: CDR1 MDHEN, CDR2 SYDVKM. The CDR3 runs to 19 residues.

The chain couples TRBV5-6 to TRBJ1-6; D unresolved. The V gene's germline CDR1 is SGHDT and CDR2 YYEEEE. This CDR3 has 18 amino acids. Trimming left V 4 bases short and J 0 bases short, with 17 bases between. CDR3 region: CASSVVGFASSYNSPLHF. CDR3 in DNA: TGTGCCAGCAGCGTGGTCGGGTTCGCGAGCTCCTATAATTCACCCCTCCACTTT.

The chain combines TRBV4-1 with TRBJ1-6, with unresolved D. Deletions cut 3 bases from V and 7 bases from J, with 19 bases between. The CDR3 covers 17 residues. Germline-derived CDR1 and CDR2 are MGHRA and YSYEKL. CDR3 protein: CASSHIMSRASNSPLHF. The DNA for the CDR3 is TGCGCCAGCAGCCATATTATGAGCCGAGCAAGCAATTCACCCCTCCACTTT.

Only a few counts were recorded for this clone. CDR3 coding DNA: TGCGCCAGCAGCTTGGTAGGGGGGGCTAACAATGAGCAGTTCTTC. Protein: CASSLVGGANNEQFF. V is TRBV5-1 and J is TRBJ2-1; the D gene is possibly TRBD2 (7 bases). V was shortened by 0 bases and J by 5 bases, with 12 bases between the two germline ends. The CDR3 totals 15 residues. CDR1 is SGHRS, CDR2 YFSETQ, per germline.

In this sample, this clone turned up once. The V gene is TRBV4-1, the J gene TRBJ1-5; D possibly corresponds to TRBD1 (6 bases). The CDR3 spans 17 residues. Germline CDR1 and CDR2: MGHRA and YSYEKL. V lost 4 bases, J lost 3 bases, and 19 bases lay in between. The CDR3 DNA sequence: TGCGCCAGCAGCCGCACAGGTGGGACACTGTTCAATCAGCCCCAGCATTTT. Encoded protein: CASSRTGGTLFNQPQHF.

This clone has a handful of counts. V and J are TRBV7-8 and TRBJ2-1, with D perhaps given as TRBD1 or TRBD2 (5 bases each). The CDR3 has 17 residues. The germline V gene has CDR1 SGHVS and CDR2 FQNEAQ. The V end was cut by 1 base, the J end by 4 bases, with 17 bases between. This CDR3 is CASSLGVTRQRYNEQFF. CDR3 sequence (DNA): TGTGCCAGCAGCTTAGGGGTTACGAGACAGCGGTACAATGAGCAGTTCTTC. Variable domain in full (rest from reference TRBV7-8 and TRBJ2-1): GAGVSQSPRYKVAKRGQDVALRCDPISGHVSLFWYQQALGQGPEFLTYFQNEAQLDKSGLPSDRFFAERPEGSVSTLKIQRTQQEDSAVYLCASSLGVTRQRYNEQFFGPGTRLTVL.

This rearrangement joins TRBV7-8 to TRBJ2-5; 7 bases align to TRBD1. Trimming at V came to 4 bases and at J to 0 bases, leaving 14 bases not matched to a gene. This CDR3 is 18 amino acids long. The V gene's germline CDR1 is SGHVS and CDR2 FQNEAQ. CDR3 region: CASSSGTASRRYQETQYF. DNA for the CDR3: TGTGCCAGCAGCTCAGGGACAGCCTCTAGGAGGTACCAAGAGACCCAGTACTTC.

The rearrangement joins TRBV13 to TRBJ2-2, with no clear D. Germline V CDR1 and CDR2: PRHDT, FYEKMQ (reference sequence). This CDR3 comprises 17 residues. The V end was cut by 2 bases, the J end by 4 bases, with 17 bases between. CDR3 protein: CASSLMAVPWGTGELFF. In DNA form, the CDR3 reads TGTGCCAGCAGCTTAATGGCCGTACCTTGGGGCACCGGGGAGCTGTTTTTT.

The chain employs TRBV5-3 and TRBJ2-2; 9 positions match TRBD1. TRBV5-3 is labeled an ORF, and its function is uncertain. The V gene end was trimmed by 4 bases and the J gene end by 0 bases; junction bases not matched to a gene: 7. This CDR3 region has 17 residues. The DNA for the CDR3 is TGTGCCAGAAGCCGCCCGAGGGACAGGGCGAACACCGGGGAGCTGTTTTTT. Its protein is CARSRPRDRANTGELFF.

The chain has TRBV4-1 and TRBJ2-1; D is unresolved. This CDR3 is built from 14 residues. CDR1 is MGHRA, CDR2 YSYEKL, per germline. The V gene lost 4 bases and the J gene lost 8 bases, with 15 bases spanning the gap. The CDR3 loop is CASSLNPIVYEQFF. CDR3 bases: TGCGCCAGCAGCCTAAACCCGATCGTTTATGAGCAGTTCTTC.

This clone is a singleton in its sample. This chain uses TRBV4-3 with TRBJ2-1, with 14 nucleotides matching TRBD2. CDR3 length: 16 amino acids. The germline V gene has CDR1 LGHNA and CDR2 YSLEER. V shed 5 bases and J 3 bases; nucleotides not matched to a gene: 3. CDR3 sequence (DNA): TGCGCCAGCAGCTTCGGACTAGCGGGGGGCTACAATGAGCAGTTCTTC. This sequence encodes CASSFGLAGGYNEQFF.